Reported below is one T cell receptor beta chain. Its specific antigen is unknown. No much larger clonotype is one base removed from it; base qualities were not supplied. This sample stems from a study of T cell responses to AZD1222 COVID-19 vaccine (dated by TCRdb to the early 2020s). For the study in its entirety: Because spike-specific TCR depth and breadth did not differ between the two schedules, AZD1222 recipients who got a second dose at roughly 4 weeks were pooled with those who got a second dose at roughly 12 weeks. TCR sequencing covered more than 230 trial participants: around 210 given two doses of AZD1222 and 26 given two doses of MenACWY control vaccine. Trial participants were enrolled by age into 18-55, 56-69 and 70-plus year subgroups, with roughly 160, 29 and 62 TCR-sequenced participants respectively.

The CDR3 measures 13 amino acids from cysteine to phenylalanine. Only the CDR3 DNA is retained, 39 bases long and in frame from the first base. Relative to germline, V is missing 3 bases and J is missing 2 bases, with 0 bases of the junction outside any gene match. The CDR3 regions of human TCRbeta chains were subjected to immunosequencing. In the paper's pipeline: TCRs in the repertoires were matched against a reference library of SARS-CoV-2-specific TCRs that had been generated with the MIRA antigen-specificity platform. Breadth meant the fraction of unique TCRs that were SARS-CoV-2-associated, whereas depth meant the fraction of total T cells that were SARS-CoV-2-associated. Using the MIRA data, every spike-specific TCR was mapped to the spike region that the TCR reacted to and assigned to either a CD4 or a CD8 class. Log10-transformed breadth and depth values were compared by one-way ANOVA with Sidak's multiple comparisons tests. TCRdb holds this immuneACCESS table with in-frame rearrangements only. Some clones are missing; in checked studies, unresolved V genes explain under half, and the rest has no known cause. D and trimming come from the DNA, and the V and J calls and clone size come from that table. The sample table shows more than 250,000 clones, and about 92% are seen once. Around 0.57% of the sample lies in the top ten.

The time point label, read with the paper, signifies: baseline before first vaccination. Vaccinee samples were obtained from the UK trials COV001 and COV002, which included a single-blind randomized controlled phase 2/3 trial of AZD1222 (ChAdOx1 nCoV-19) in healthy adults. Trial participant PBMC samples were collected at day 0 and day 28 after the second dose for TCRbeta chain sequencing. The paper's findings and limits, for the study overall: Conclusions about previously exposed vaccinees are limited because only six or seven AZD1222 recipients were SARS-CoV-2 seropositive at baseline. Because no day 14 peak-response samples were available, repertoires were characterized only after the peak T cell response. Most participants were white British and females outnumbered males, and the authors suggested that clonal diversity may have been underestimated. CD4 TCRs associated with the vaccine covered the entire spike protein, and the dominant responses were in regions 160-218 and 743-854. Reportedly, almost half of the unique spike-specific TCRs recognized epitopes lying outside the regions that are mutated in the B.1.351 and B.1.1.7 variants. After two AZD1222 doses, spike-specific TCR breadth and depth were significantly higher than at day 0 and than in MenACWY recipients. The 56-69-year group was small, and its depth increase did not reach significance, likely because of low power.

The sample was peripheral blood, taken on day 0 of AZD1222 vaccination. The rearrangement combines TRBV12-3 or TRBV12-4 with TRBJ1-2, with 7 middle bases fitting TRBD1. The source of this sequence is an adult in good health. The CDR3 here reads CASSFRGNYGYTF. The sequenced DNA is TGTGCCAGCAGTTTCAGGGGGAACTATGGCTACACCTTC.